The source of this TCR beta chain is a study of blood T cells in healthy people across ages. Study observations and caveats: Age brought a roughly linear fall in TCR beta diversity measured per million T cells. Researchers report that TCR beta diversity correlated strongly with naive T cell percentage.

No fewer than 7 million PBMCs went into each sample. Combining a sample-barcoded 5' primer with a J-beta primer mix, a second PCR ran for roughly 7 to 12 cycles. A tag from a template-switch adaptor with 12 random nucleotides marked each cDNA molecule. From the 5' RACE reads, TCRdb called clonotypes with MiXCR, one entry per CDR3 protein. The sample yields 550,000 to 600,000 distinct CDR3 sequences, about 26% seen once. On this clonotype itself: Its antigen is not identified. Germline is not matched at one junction end, which may reflect a read error.

Germline loops: CDR1 SQVTM, CDR2 ANQGSEA. The CDR3 has 12 amino acids. The chain carries TRBV29-1 and TRBJ2-5; TRBD2 might be the D (6 bases). The tail of the sequence fits TRBJ2-7 better, so the J call may be wrong. Sequences were obtained from blood. This clonotype originated in a woman aged 70-85 years in good health. The CDR3 nucleotides read TGCGGCGTTGGGGAGGTTCCCTACGAGCAGTACTTC. Translation gives CGVGEVPYEQYF.